This T cell receptor beta chain was recorded in a study of T cell responses to AZD1222 COVID-19 vaccine. Germline CDR1 SEHNR, CDR2 FQNEAQ (reference sequence). The CDR3 has 14 amino acids. V lost 1 base, J lost 10 bases, and 11 bases lay in between. Method: immunoSEQ multiplex PCR; TCRdb's copy keeps in-frame clones and lacks some. The sample records some 150,000 clones, around 90% being singletons. This specimen was peripheral blood, taken 28 days after the second AZD1222 dose. The clonotype originates from an adult who received the AZD1222 COVID-19 vaccine. The rearrangement uses TRBV7-9 and TRBJ1-6, with D maybe TRBD1 (6 bases). The CDR3 nucleotides read TGTGCCAGCAGCTTAGATACAGGGTACTCACCCCTCCACTTT. The encoded protein is CASSLDTGYSPLHF.